Shown below are 23 T cell receptor beta chains from a single sample sequenced in a study of blood T cells in healthy people across ages. The second PCR ran 7 to 11 cycles with a sample-barcoded 5' primer and J-beta primers. Each CDR3 protein is one row after TCRdb ran MiXCR on the 5' RACE reads. Of 710,000 or so distinct CDR3 sequences in the sample, about 32% are singletons; the top ten hold just over 15%. The sequencing sample was made of blood. The receptor source for this set is a woman at least 80 years old in good health.

At least ten counts were recorded for this clonotype. The genes are TRBV6-5 and TRBJ2-1, with D possibly TRBD2 on 6 matching bases. The CDR3 is made up of 15 amino acids. The V end was cut by 3 bases, the J end by 4 bases, with 13 bases between. Germline lookup yields CDR1 MNHEY and CDR2 SVGAGI. CDR3 bases: TGTGCCAGCAGTTATGGAGGGCCGAGGTACAATGAGCAGTTCTTC. Translating gives CASSYGGPRYNEQFF.

This clonotype was counted a few times. Sequence at one end of the junction differs from germline and may be a read error. J is TRBJ2-7 and V is TRBV4-1; the D gene is possibly TRBD2 (7 bases). The CDR3 length is 16 residues. Per germline, CDR1 MGHRA and CDR2 YSYEKL. The CDR3 nucleotides read TGCGCCAGCAGCCAAGAGAGGGGGGGAGGATCCTCCGAGCAGTACTTC. Amino acids: CASSQERGGGSSEQYF.

In its sample, this clonotype was seen many times. The V call is TRBV20-1, the J call TRBJ2-7, with D maybe TRBD1 (5 bases). The germline CDR1 and CDR2 sequences are DFQATT and SNEGSKA (reference sequence). This CDR3 region has 14 residues. Trimming removed 2 bases from V and 2 bases from J, with 13 bases in between. The DNA for the CDR3 is TGCAGTGCTAGAATTCCAGGGATCCCCTACGAGCAGTACTTC. This encodes CSARIPGIPYEQYF.

This clonotype was observed many times. This chain joins TRBV20-1 and TRBJ1-1; 8 bases are a match to TRBD1. The CDR3 spans 14 residues. Germline CDR1 is DFQATT and CDR2 is SNEGSKA (reference sequence). V lost 6 bases to trimming and J lost 6 bases; unmatched junction nucleotides: 12. The CDR3 protein is CSAPTGAGVAEAFF. The DNA of the CDR3 is TGCAGTGCCCCGACAGGGGCTGGGGTCGCTGAAGCTTTCTTT.

As concerns this clonotype: A much larger clone differs from this one at a single base, so this may be a read error. V is TRBV20-1 and J is TRBJ2-1; D might be TRBD2 (5 bases). The J call may be mistaken, given a closer DNA end match to TRBJ2-7. Germline V lookup: CDR1 DFQATT, CDR2 SNEGSKA (reference sequence). The CDR3 extends over 15 amino acids. The CDR3 sequence is CSARLGAASYNEQYF. CDR3 coding DNA: TGCAGTGCCAGACTTGGAGCGGCCTCCTACAATGAGCAGTACTTC.

V gene TRBV12-3 or TRBV12-4 combines with J gene TRBJ1-1, with a possible D match to TRBD1 (6 bases). The CDR3 has 16 residues. Trimming left V 4 bases short and J 2 bases short, with 17 bases between. CDR3 sequence (DNA): TGTGCCAGCAGTTCCAGGGGCCCATTGACCAACACTGAAGCTTTCTTT. Translating gives CASSSRGPLTNTEAFF.

This clonotype was counted a few times. The rearrangement links TRBV6-1 to TRBJ1-5; D is ambiguous. Trimming took off 8 bases at V and 1 base at J, with 6 bases between the two ends. The CDR3 is 12 amino acids. Germline V lookup: CDR1 MNHNS, CDR2 SASEGT. The CDR3 is CASAESNQPQHF. The CDR3 nucleotides are TGTGCCAGCGCCGAAAGCAATCAGCCCCAGCATTTT.

This clonotype was counted a few times. V gene TRBV3-1 combines with J gene TRBJ1-6; TRBD1 might be the D (6 bases). There are 14 residues in the CDR3. V shed 3 bases and J shed 7 bases, with 10 bases lying between them. Germline CDR1 LGHDT, CDR2 YNNKEL (reference sequence). CDR3 protein: CASSHTGGNSPLHF. The CDR3 region has the DNA TGTGCCAGCAGCCATACGGGGGGCAATTCACCCCTCCACTTT.

This clonotype was picked up many times. This chain joins TRBV6-2 or TRBV6-3 and TRBJ2-3; tentatively, D is TRBD2 (5 bases). Germline V gene sequence: CDR1 MNHEY, CDR2 SVGEGT. V gave up 6 bases and J gave up 0 bases, with 13 bases separating them. The CDR3 has 15 residues. CDR3 in DNA: TGTGCCAGCAGGGTTCAGCGGCGAAGCACAGATACGCAGTATTTT. This codes for CASRVQRRSTDTQYF.

The chain couples TRBV20-1 to TRBJ2-7; 7 positions agree with TRBD2. Trimming removed 5 bases from V and 4 bases from J; junction bases left unmatched: 14. Per the germline V gene, CDR1 is DFQATT and CDR2 is SNEGSKA (reference sequence). This CDR3 spans 15 amino acids. This CDR3 is CSAGTGERGLYEQYF. CDR3 nucleotide sequence: TGCAGTGCTGGGACGGGTGAGCGGGGATTGTACGAGCAGTACTTC.

The chain recombines TRBV20-1 with TRBJ1-5; TRBD1 matches at 9 bases. The CDR3 loop spans 13 amino acids. Germline V gene lookup returns CDR1 DFQATT and CDR2 SNEGSKA (reference sequence). V lost 6 bases to trimming and J lost 5 bases; unmatched junction nucleotides: 5. CDR3: CSAPRDRDQPQHF. Here the CDR3 DNA reads TGCAGTGCGCCCCGGGACAGGGATCAGCCCCAGCATTTT.

This clonotype was found a few times. The chain carries TRBV25-1 and TRBJ1-6; no definite D call. The CDR3 spans 14 residues. The V gene lost 4 bases and the J gene lost 4 bases, with 8 bases spanning the gap. Germline loops: CDR1 MGHDK, CDR2 SYGVNS. For the CDR3, the DNA is TGTGCCAGCAGTGGCGGACGGTATAATTCACCCCTCCACTTT. Its translation is CASSGGRYNSPLHF.

J is TRBJ2-1 and V is TRBV7-8; TRBD1 matches 7 bases. This CDR3 comprises 17 residues. Germline assignment: CDR1 SGHVS and CDR2 FQNEAQ. V was clipped by 5 bases and J by 2 bases; unmatched bases: 12. CDR3 region: CASSINRGLQAYNEQFF. The CDR3, as DNA: TGTGCCAGCAGCATCAACAGGGGCCTCCAAGCCTACAATGAGCAGTTCTTC. Together with reference TRBV7-8 and TRBJ2-1, the CDR3 gives the full variable domain: GAGVSQSPRYKVAKRGQDVALRCDPISGHVSLFWYQQALGQGPEFLTYFQNEAQLDKSGLPSDRFFAERPEGSVSTLKIQRTQQEDSAVYLCASSINRGLQAYNEQFFGPGTRLTVL.

This clonotype was recorded a few times. The chain carries TRBV2 and TRBJ2-3; TRBD2 might be the D (6 bases). Between the trimmed V and J ends, which lost 4 bases and 5 bases, there was a span of 10 bases. The CDR3 runs 13 residues. CDR1 is SNHLY and CDR2 is FYNNEI in the germline V gene. The CDR3 protein is CASSGLEGDTQYF. The CDR3 region has the DNA TGTGCCAGCAGTGGACTGGAGGGAGATACGCAGTATTTT.

This clonotype appeared many times. CDR3 region: CASSLDGDRGSYEQYF. The CDR3 coding sequence is TGCGCCAGCAGCTTGGATGGGGACAGGGGCTCCTACGAGCAGTACTTC. This chain connects TRBV5-1 to TRBJ2-7; 10 nucleotides line up with TRBD1. CDR1 and CDR2 from the germline V gene are SGHRS and YFSETQ. This CDR3 contains 16 residues. V gave up 0 bases and J gave up 0 bases; unmatched junction bases: 3.

This clonotype occurred many times. The chain combines TRBV29-1 with TRBJ2-7; perhaps TRBD1 as D (5 bases). This CDR3 comprises 13 residues. Trimming took 3 bases from V and 0 from J, leaving 9 bases between them. Germline assignment: CDR1 SQVTM and CDR2 ANQGSEA. In nucleotides, the CDR3 is TGCAGCGTTGAGGGGCCGAGCTCCTACGAGCAGTACTTC. Protein: CSVEGPSSYEQYF.

In its sample, this clonotype was seen a few times. A much larger clone differs from this one at a single base, so this may be a read error. The chain combines TRBV6-5 with TRBJ2-5; D is possibly TRBD1 or TRBD2 (5 bases each). V was shortened by 6 bases and J by 11 bases, with 16 bases between the two germline ends. Germline-derived CDR1 and CDR2 are MNHEY and SVGAGI. The CDR3 covers 12 residues. The CDR3 nucleotides read TGTGCCAGCAGAAGGGACGGCAATGAGCAGTACTTC. Its protein is CASRRDGNEQYF.

Turning to this clonotype: A single base separates this from a much larger clone, so it may be a read error. V is TRBV6-5 and J is TRBJ1-2; a weak D match, TRBD1 (5 bases). The CDR3 loop spans 16 amino acids. CDR1 is MNHEY, CDR2 SVGAGI, per germline. This chain's CDR3 is CASGYSTALAGQGYTF. CDR3 in DNA: TGTGCCAGCGGTTACTCGACGGCTTTGGCAGGACAAGGCTACACCTTC.

This chain connects TRBV29-1 to TRBJ2-4; D perhaps matches TRBD2 (6 bases). TRBJ2-7 explains the end of the DNA better; the J call may be wrong. Germline lookup yields CDR1 SQVTM and CDR2 ANQGSEA. This CDR3 has 13 amino acids. CDR3 nucleotide sequence: TGCAGCGTTGAAATAGGGGCGGGGTACGAGCAGTACTTC. As protein: CSVEIGAGYEQYF.

This clonotype was found many times. This chain uses TRBV5-1 with TRBJ2-5; D remains ambiguous. CDR3 size: 14 residues. CDR1 and CDR2 (germline): SGHRS, YFSETQ. Trimming removed 1 base from V and 2 bases from J, with 9 bases in between. In nucleotides, the CDR3 is TGCGCCAGCAGCTTGTTGCCAGGACAAGAGACCCAGTACTTC. Protein product: CASSLLPGQETQYF.

On this clonotype: At one end, the junction sequence differs from germline, possibly due to a read error. The chain uses TRBV5-1 and TRBJ2-5; D not certain. CDR1 and CDR2 from the germline V gene are SGHRS and YFSETQ. CDR3 length equals 11 residues. The CDR3 loop reads CVSVSQETQYF. CDR3 nucleotide sequence: TGCGTCAGCGTCTCGCAAGAGACCCAGTACTTC.

This clonotype was seen a few times. This chain connects TRBV29-1 to TRBJ1-1; D unclear. Germline CDR1 SQVTM, CDR2 ANQGSEA. CDR3 length equals 14 residues. V dropped 0 bases and J dropped 1 base, with 9 bases sitting between them. CDR3 residues: CSVEDTWGNTEAFF. CDR3 coding DNA: TGCAGCGTTGAAGACACATGGGGGAACACTGAAGCTTTCTTT. The full variable domain, with the rest looked up from reference TRBV29-1 and TRBJ1-1, is SAVISQKPSRDICQRGTSLTIQCQVDSQVTMMFWYRQQPGQSLTLIATANQGSEATYESGFVIDKFPISRPNLTFSTLTVSNMSPEDSSIYLCSVEDTWGNTEAFFGQGTRLTVV.

Of note for this clonotype: Mismatch with germline at one junction end may stem from a read error. The V call is TRBV30, the J call TRBJ2-7; D uncertain. This CDR3 spans 13 amino acids. Germline V gene data show CDR1 as GTSNPN and CDR2 as SVGIG (reference sequence). CDR3 in DNA: TGTGCCTGGAGATCAAGCCTATTTCCCGAGCAGGACTTC. Its protein product is CAWRSSLFPEQDF.